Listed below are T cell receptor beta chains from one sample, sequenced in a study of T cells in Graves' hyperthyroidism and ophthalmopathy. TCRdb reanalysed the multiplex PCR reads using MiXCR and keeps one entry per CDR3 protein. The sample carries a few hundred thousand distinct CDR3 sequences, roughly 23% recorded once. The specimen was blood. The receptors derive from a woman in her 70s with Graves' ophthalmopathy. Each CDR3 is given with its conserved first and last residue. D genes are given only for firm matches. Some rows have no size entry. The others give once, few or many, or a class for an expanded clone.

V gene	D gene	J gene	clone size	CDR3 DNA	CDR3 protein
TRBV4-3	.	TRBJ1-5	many	TGTGCCAGCAGCCAAGATTTGGGGGCGAATCAGCCCCAGCATTTT	CASSQDLGANQPQHF
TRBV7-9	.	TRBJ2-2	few	TGTGCCAGCAGCTTAGATCTGGGAAGGAACACCGGGGAGCTGTTTTTT	CASSLDLGRNTGELFF
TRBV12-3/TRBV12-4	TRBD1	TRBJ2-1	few	TGTGCCAGCAGGATCAACCCCGGGACAGGGAAGAATGAGCAGTTCTTC	CASRINPGTGKNEQFF
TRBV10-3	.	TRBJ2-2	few	TGTGCCATCAGTGACTTTGCACCCCCGGGCGGGGAGCTGTTTTTT	CAISDFAPPGGELFF
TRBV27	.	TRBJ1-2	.	TGTGCCAGCAGTTTAAGGGTTCGGGATGGCTACACCTTC	CASSLRVRDGYTF
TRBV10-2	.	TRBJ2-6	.	TGCGCCAGCAGTGGGGGAGATACGTACGGGGCCAACGTCCTGACTTTC	CASSGGDTYGANVLTF
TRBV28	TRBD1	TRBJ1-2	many	TGTGCCAGCAGTTTAGGGCCGCGGACAGGAGGCTATGGCTACACCTTC	CASSLGPRTGGYGYTF
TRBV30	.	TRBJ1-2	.	TGTGCCTGGAGTCACATGGGACACCCCCCGAACTATGGCTACACCTTC	CAWSHMGHPPNYGYTF
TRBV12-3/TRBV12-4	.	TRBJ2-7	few	TGTGCCAGCAGGGCTCACGGGACATCCTACGAGCAGTACTTC	CASRAHGTSYEQYF
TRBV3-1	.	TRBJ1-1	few	TGTGCCAGCAGCCAAGTTAACGCTGAAGCTTTCTTT	CASSQVNAEAFF
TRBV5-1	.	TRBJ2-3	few	TGCGCCAGCAGCTTGGAGGGGTGGTTGGATACGCAGTATTTT	CASSLEGWLDTQYF
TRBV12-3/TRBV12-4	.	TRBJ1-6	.	TGTGCCAGCAGGAGAGGGGTATTGGATTCACCCCTCCACTTT	CASRRGVLDSPLHF
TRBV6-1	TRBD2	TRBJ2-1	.	TGTGCCAGCAGTGAATTAGCGCTGGGCGGGAGCTGGTACAATGAGCAGTTCTTC	CASSELALGGSWYNEQFF
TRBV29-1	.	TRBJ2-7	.	TGCAGCGTTGGTGAGGGCGAGCAGTACTTC	CSVGEGEQYF
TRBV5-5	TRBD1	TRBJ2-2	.	TGTGCCAGCAGCCAAACAGGGGGCCCGAACACCGGGGAGCTGTTTTTT	CASSQTGGPNTGELFF
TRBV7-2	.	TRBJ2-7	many	TGTGCCAGCAGCTTAAGCGGGACAGCGGCCTACGAGCAGTACTTC	CASSLSGTAAYEQYF
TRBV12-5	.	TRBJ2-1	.	TGTGCTAGTGGTTTGGTACACTGGGCGAGCTCCTACAATGAGCAGTTCTTC	CASGLVHWASSYNEQFF
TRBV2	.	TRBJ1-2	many	TGTGCCAGCGGGCGGGTGATGCAGGGGCCAAACTATGGCTACACCTTC	CASGRVMQGPNYGYTF
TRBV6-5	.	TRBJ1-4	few	TGTGCCAGCAGTTCACCCCGGACTCCGGGAGGGGAAAAACTGTTTTTT	CASSSPRTPGGEKLFF
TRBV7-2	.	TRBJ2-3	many	TGTGCCAGCAGAAATCGGTCTGTGGGAGCGCAGTATTTT	CASRNRSVGAQYF
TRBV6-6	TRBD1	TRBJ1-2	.	TGTGCCAGCAGTTACTTGGGACAGGGTAGCTATGGCTACACCTTC	CASSYLGQGSYGYTF
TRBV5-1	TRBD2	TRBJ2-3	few	TGCGCCAGCAGCGTAGCGGGATTAACTAGCACAGATACGCAGTATTTT	CASSVAGLTSTDTQYF
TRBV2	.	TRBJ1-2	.	TGTGCCAGCAGTGACTGGGTTGGCTACACCTTC	CASSDWVGYTF
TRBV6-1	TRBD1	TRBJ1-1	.	TGTGCCAGCAGAGACAGGGGGTTTACTGAAGCTTTCTTT	CASRDRGFTEAFF
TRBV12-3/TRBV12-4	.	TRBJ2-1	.	TGTGCCAGCAGCCCGGCAGGGGCCAATGAGCAGTTCTTC	CASSPAGANEQFF
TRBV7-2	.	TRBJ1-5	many	TGTGCCAGCAGCCTCGGCTCGGGGGGGGTGAGCAATCAGCCCCAGCATTTT	CASSLGSGGVSNQPQHF
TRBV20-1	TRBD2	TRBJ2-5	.	TGCAGTGCTAGAGATGAGACTAGCGGGAGTTGGGCGGAGACCCAGTACTTC	CSARDETSGSWAETQYF
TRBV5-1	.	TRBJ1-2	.	TGCGCCAGCAGCTTGGGCAGGGCTGTGGATGGCTACACCTTC	CASSLGRAVDGYTF
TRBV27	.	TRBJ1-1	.	TGTGCCAGCAGTTTCTCCCAGCGGAACACTGAAGCTTTCTTT	CASSFSQRNTEAFF
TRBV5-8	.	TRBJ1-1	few	TGTGCCAGCAGCTTGCCCAGGAAGAACACTGAAGCTTTCTTT	CASSLPRKNTEAFF
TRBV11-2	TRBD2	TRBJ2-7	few	TGTGCCAGCAGCTGGGTAGTGGGACTAGCGGGATCGTCGAACGAGCAGTACTTC	CASSWVVGLAGSSNEQYF
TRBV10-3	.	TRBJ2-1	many	TGTGCCATGACAACAGGGCTGACCCCCCCCAATGAGCAGTTCTTC	CAMTTGLTPPNEQFF
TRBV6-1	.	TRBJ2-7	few	TGTGCCAGCAGTTATTCCTACAGGGTTAGCTCCTACGAGCAGTACTTC	CASSYSYRVSSYEQYF
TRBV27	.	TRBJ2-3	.	TGTGCCAGCAGTCATTTGGGTACGCAGTATTTT	CASSHLGTQYF
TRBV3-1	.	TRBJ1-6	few	TGTGCCAGCAGCCAAGATCAAGGGATTAACTCACCCCTCCACTTT	CASSQDQGINSPLHF
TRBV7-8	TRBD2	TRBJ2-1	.	TGTGCCAGCAGCTCTCAAAGCGGGAGACTCCCTGAGGGCCCCTACAATGAGCAGTTCTTC	CASSSQSGRLPEGPYNEQFF
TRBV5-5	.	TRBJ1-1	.	TGTGCCAGCAGCAGAATCGGGAGGAACACTGAAGCTTTCTTT	CASSRIGRNTEAFF
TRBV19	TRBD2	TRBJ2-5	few	TGTGCCAGTAGTGAAGCGGGAGAAGAGACCCAGTACTTC	CASSEAGEETQYF
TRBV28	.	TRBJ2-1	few	TGTGCCAGCAGTGGTCCTAGCGACCAATACAATGAGCAGTTCTTC	CASSGPSDQYNEQFF
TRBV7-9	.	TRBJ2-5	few	TGTGCCAGCAGCTTGGGCGCCACGGGGACCCAGTACTTC	CASSLGATGTQYF
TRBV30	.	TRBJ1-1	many	TGTGCCTGGAGCGGAGATCCCAGACGGGGCACTGAAGCTTTCTTT	CAWSGDPRRGTEAFF
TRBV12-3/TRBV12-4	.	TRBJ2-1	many	TGTGCCAGCGCTCTAGGTCGGCGGGTGAATGAGCAGTTCTTC	CASALGRRVNEQFF
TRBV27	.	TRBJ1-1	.	TGTGCCAGCAGTTTAAGATCATCGAACACTGAAGCTTTCTTT	CASSLRSSNTEAFF
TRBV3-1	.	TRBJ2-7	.	TGTGCCAGCAGCCAAATCGGATCGGGACACCGAACCTACGAGCAGTACTTC	CASSQIGSGHRTYEQYF
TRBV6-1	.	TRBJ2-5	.	TGTGCCAGCAGTGTAAACGGAGGGTGGGAGGTTGCGGAGACCCAGTACTTC	CASSVNGGWEVAETQYF